The 21 T cell receptor beta chains reported below all come from one sample, sequenced in a study of blood T cell repertoires in COVID-19. Sequenced by immunoSEQ multiplex PCR; TCRdb stores in-frame clones only, minus some. The sample lists tens of thousands of clones, about three quarters occurring once. Input material: peripheral blood. Receptors originate from a man between 60 and 70 years old with active COVID-19.

The sample holds a few counts of this clone. The rearrangement links TRBV27 to TRBJ1-3, with D unclear. Deletions cut 11 bases from V and 4 bases from J, with 18 bases between. Germline CDR1 is MNHEY and CDR2 is SMNVEV (reference sequence). The CDR3 runs 14 residues. Written as DNA, the CDR3 is TGTGCCTCAGCAGTCGGCGCGGCGGGAAACACCATATATTTT. The encoded protein is CASAVGAAGNTIYF.

This clone has more than one count but fewer than ten. This sequence joins TRBV18 and TRBJ1-2; D might be TRBD1 (6 bases). Trimming removed 5 bases from V and 4 bases from J, with 17 bases in between. This CDR3 spans 15 amino acids. Germline lookup yields CDR1 KGHSH and CDR2 LQKENI. The CDR3 DNA reads as TGTGCCAGCTCAGGTTCCGGGACACGGAGCTATGGCTACACCTTC. As protein: CASSGSGTRSYGYTF.

The chain uses TRBV11-2 and TRBJ1-1; 7 bases fit TRBD1. The junction had 8 bases not matched to a gene; V was cut back by 4 bases and J by 3 bases. CDR3 length: 15 amino acids. The germline gives CDR1 SGHAT, CDR2 FQNNGV. The CDR3: CASSSRYRGDTEAFF. DNA of the CDR3: TGTGCCAGCAGCTCCCGGTACAGGGGAGACACTGAAGCTTTCTTT.

Turning to this clone: This same CDR3 is encoded by further DNA sequences in the sample. This chain joins TRBV5-1 and TRBJ2-7, with TRBD1 matching over 9 bases. The CDR3 loop spans 14 amino acids. The germline gives CDR1 SGHRS, CDR2 YFSETQ. The ends lost 5 bases at V and 2 bases at J; junction bases unmatched: 5. The CDR3 coding sequence is TGCGCCAGCAGATCGGGGACAGGGCCCTACGAGCAGTACTTC. Translated, it gives CASRSGTGPYEQYF.

The V and J genes are TRBV2 and TRBJ2-7; 8 bases map to TRBD1. The CDR3 extends over 14 amino acids. Germline V CDR1 and CDR2: SNHLY, FYNNEI. After removal of 6 bases from V and 0 bases from J, the junction contained 4 bases not matched to a gene. The CDR3 DNA reads TGTGCCAGCAGCCGGGACAGGTTCTCCTACGAGCAGTACTTC. Protein sequence: CASSRDRFSYEQYF.

This clone has more than one count but fewer than ten. This chain joins TRBV19 and TRBJ2-7, with a possible D match to TRBD1 (6 bases). This CDR3 comprises 14 residues. CDR1 and CDR2 (germline): LNHDA, SQIVND (reference sequence). The V and J ends lost 4 bases and 2 bases respectively, with 12 bases between them. CDR3 sequence reads: CASSTGTRTYEQYF. CDR3 DNA sequence: TGTGCCAGTAGTACCGGGACACGAACCTACGAGCAGTACTTC.

The V gene is TRBV5-1, the J gene TRBJ2-7; D is possibly TRBD1 (6 bases). The CDR3 has 14 residues. The V end lost 9 bases, the J end lost 5 bases, and 21 bases lay between the germline ends. Germline CDR1 SGHRS, CDR2 YFSETQ. CDR3 nucleotides: TGCGCCACCAAGACAGGACCGATGAAGGACGAGCAGTACTTC. Translation gives CATKTGPMKDEQYF. Using reference TRBV5-1 and TRBJ2-7 for the parts outside the CDR3, the full variable domain is KAGVTQTPRYLIKTRGQQVTLSCSPISGHRSVSWYQQTPGQGLQFLFEYFSETQRNKGNFPGRFSGRQFSNSRSEMNVSTLELGDSALYLCATKTGPMKDEQYFGPGTRLTVT.

This chain joins TRBV4-3 and TRBJ2-7; D is possibly TRBD2 (6 bases). Germline V lookup: CDR1 LGHNA, CDR2 YSLEER. Trimming removed 0 bases from V and 1 base from J, with 19 bases in between. CDR3 length: 18 amino acids. CDR3 nucleotides: TGCGCCAGCAGCCAAGAATCCTCCAGTTTTCGGGGGTCCTACGAGCAGTACTTC. Amino acid sequence: CASSQESSSFRGSYEQYF.

The V call is TRBV30, the J call TRBJ2-7; maybe TRBD1 (6 bases). The CDR3 totals 14 residues. V was shortened by 5 bases and J by 0 bases, with 14 bases between the two germline ends. From germline, CDR1 is GTSNPN and CDR2 SVGIG (reference sequence). Here the CDR3 DNA reads TGTGCCTGGGGAAAGACAGGCCACTCCTACGAGCAGTACTTC. This gives the protein CAWGKTGHSYEQYF.

The J gene is TRBJ2-3, the V gene TRBV7-6, with D maybe TRBD2 (6 bases). This CDR3 is 14 amino acids long. Trimming removed 1 base at V and 3 bases at J, with 8 bases between. Germline V gene data show CDR1 as SGHVS and CDR2 as FNYEAQ. CDR3 DNA sequence: TGTGCCAGCAGCTTAGGGAGGGGAACAGATACGCAGTATTTT. Protein sequence: CASSLGRGTDTQYF.

The V call is TRBV7-9, the J call TRBJ2-1; 12 nucleotides align to TRBD2. V dropped 3 bases and J dropped 7; count of bases not matched to a gene: 4. CDR3 size: 15 residues. From germline, CDR1 is SEHNR and CDR2 FQNEAQ (reference sequence). DNA of the CDR3: TGTGCCAGCAGCTTGCTAGCGGGGGGGAAAAATGAGCAGTTCTTC. It encodes CASSLLAGGKNEQFF.

This clone was observed a single time. The chain has TRBV13 and TRBJ2-1; a weak D match, TRBD2 (6 bases). This CDR3 has 13 amino acids. Looked up from germline, CDR1 is PRHDT and CDR2 is FYEKMQ (reference sequence). The germline V and J ends were trimmed by 4 bases and 9 bases, with 13 bases remaining between them. The CDR3 coding sequence is TGTGCCAGCAGCTCTCGAGGGAGGATTGAGCAGTTCTTC. This gives the protein CASSSRGRIEQFF.

The rearrangement uses TRBV29-1 and TRBJ1-6, with 8 bases matching TRBD1. Trimming removed 5 bases from V and 5 bases from J; junction bases left unmatched: 5. The CDR3 spans 14 residues. Germline V gives CDR1 SQVTM, CDR2 ANQGSEA. The CDR3 DNA sequence: TGCAGCGTTTCCCAGGGGGCAAATAATTCACCCCTCCACTTT. Translation gives CSVSQGANNSPLHF.

The gene calls are TRBV4-2 and TRBJ1-4; weak D call: TRBD1 (6 bases). CDR1 and CDR2 (germline): LGHNA, YNFKEQ. The CDR3 sequence is 16 residues long. Deletions cut 0 bases from V and 5 bases from J, with 13 bases between. CDR3 residues: CASSQEQGQANEKLFF. The CDR3 region has the DNA TGTGCCAGCAGCCAAGAGCAGGGACAAGCAAATGAAAAACTGTTTTTT.

The rearrangement links TRBV2 to TRBJ2-1, with 8 bases lining up with TRBD2. Germline CDR1 reads SNHLY; CDR2 reads FYNNEI. CDR3 length: 13 residues. Germline trimming cut 7 bases from V and 9 bases from J; bases unmatched to any gene: 8. CDR3 in DNA: TGTGCCAGCATCCTCTCTCGGGAGGGTGAGCAGTTCTTC. Amino acid sequence: CASILSREGEQFF. Looking up the rest from reference TRBV2 and TRBJ2-1 gives the full variable domain: EPEVTQTPSHQVTQMGQEVILRCVPISNHLYFYWYRQILGQKVEFLVSFYNNEISEKSEIFDDQFSVERPDGSNFTLKIRSTKLEDSAMYFCASILSREGEQFFGPGTRLTVL.

This clone showed up just a few times. This chain connects TRBV29-1 to TRBJ1-1; TRBD1 might be the D (6 bases). Germline CDR1 is SQVTM and CDR2 is ANQGSEA. CDR3 length equals 15 residues. V dropped 6 bases and J dropped 10 bases, with 27 bases sitting between them. DNA of the CDR3: TGCAGCGTAGAGGCTTCCAGGGGACGGCCGGGTGGAGCTTTCTTT. Translated, it gives CSVEASRGRPGGAFF.

The V call is TRBV5-5, the J call TRBJ1-2, with 10 bases that match TRBD1. With 4 bases clipped from V and 7 bases from J, the junction kept 4 bases outside the gene matches. The CDR3 runs 13 residues. Germline loops: CDR1 SGHKS, CDR2 YYEKEE (reference sequence). The CDR3 sequence: CASSPGQGGGYTF. Here the CDR3 DNA reads TGTGCCAGCAGCCCTGGACAGGGGGGTGGCTACACCTTC.

The chain couples TRBV19 to TRBJ1-6; D not resolved. Germline assignment: CDR1 LNHDA and CDR2 SQIVND (reference sequence). This CDR3 comprises 14 residues. The germline V and J ends were trimmed by 5 bases and 13 bases, with 18 bases remaining between them. CDR3 loop: CASSRGLTVFPLHF. The CDR3, as DNA: TGTGCCAGTAGTCGAGGACTTACTGTATTTCCCCTCCACTTT. The full variable domain, its missing parts supplied by reference TRBV19 and TRBJ1-6, is DGGITQSPKYLFRKEGQNVTLSCEQNLNHDAMYWYRQDPGQGLRLIYYSQIVNDFQKGDIAEGYSVSREKKESFPLTVTSAQKNPTAFYLCASSRGLTVFPLHFGNGTRLTVT.

The V gene is TRBV3-1 (or the pseudogene TRBV3-2), the J gene TRBJ2-1; a weak D match, TRBD1 (5 bases). Trimming shortened V by 0 bases and J by 13 bases, and 16 bases separated the two germline ends. The CDR3 extends over 14 amino acids. Germline V gene sequence: CDR1 LGHDT, CDR2 YNNKEL (reference sequence). CDR3 sequence (DNA): TGTGCCAGCAGCCAAGACACGGTAGGGGTCCCCCAGTTCTTC. Translated: CASSQDTVGVPQFF.

CDR3 in DNA: TGTGCCAGCAGTTACAACCTAGCGGGGGGCTATTCCTACGAGCAGTACTTC. The encoded protein is CASSYNLAGGYSYEQYF. The chain combines TRBV6-2 or TRBV6-3 with TRBJ2-7, with 11 bases fitting TRBD2. CDR3 length: 17 residues. The ends lost 2 bases at V and 1 base at J; junction bases unmatched: 7. Per the germline V gene, CDR1 is MNHEY and CDR2 is SVGEGT.

The gene calls are TRBV19 and TRBJ1-1, with D possibly TRBD1 on 6 matching bases. V was pared by 4 bases and J by 4 bases, with 19 bases between. The CDR3 extends over 16 amino acids. Germline CDR1 is LNHDA and CDR2 is SQIVND (reference sequence). CDR3 residues: CASSTLGPGGATEAFF. The CDR3 DNA is TGTGCCAGTAGTACCCTGGGACCGGGGGGGGCCACTGAAGCTTTCTTT.